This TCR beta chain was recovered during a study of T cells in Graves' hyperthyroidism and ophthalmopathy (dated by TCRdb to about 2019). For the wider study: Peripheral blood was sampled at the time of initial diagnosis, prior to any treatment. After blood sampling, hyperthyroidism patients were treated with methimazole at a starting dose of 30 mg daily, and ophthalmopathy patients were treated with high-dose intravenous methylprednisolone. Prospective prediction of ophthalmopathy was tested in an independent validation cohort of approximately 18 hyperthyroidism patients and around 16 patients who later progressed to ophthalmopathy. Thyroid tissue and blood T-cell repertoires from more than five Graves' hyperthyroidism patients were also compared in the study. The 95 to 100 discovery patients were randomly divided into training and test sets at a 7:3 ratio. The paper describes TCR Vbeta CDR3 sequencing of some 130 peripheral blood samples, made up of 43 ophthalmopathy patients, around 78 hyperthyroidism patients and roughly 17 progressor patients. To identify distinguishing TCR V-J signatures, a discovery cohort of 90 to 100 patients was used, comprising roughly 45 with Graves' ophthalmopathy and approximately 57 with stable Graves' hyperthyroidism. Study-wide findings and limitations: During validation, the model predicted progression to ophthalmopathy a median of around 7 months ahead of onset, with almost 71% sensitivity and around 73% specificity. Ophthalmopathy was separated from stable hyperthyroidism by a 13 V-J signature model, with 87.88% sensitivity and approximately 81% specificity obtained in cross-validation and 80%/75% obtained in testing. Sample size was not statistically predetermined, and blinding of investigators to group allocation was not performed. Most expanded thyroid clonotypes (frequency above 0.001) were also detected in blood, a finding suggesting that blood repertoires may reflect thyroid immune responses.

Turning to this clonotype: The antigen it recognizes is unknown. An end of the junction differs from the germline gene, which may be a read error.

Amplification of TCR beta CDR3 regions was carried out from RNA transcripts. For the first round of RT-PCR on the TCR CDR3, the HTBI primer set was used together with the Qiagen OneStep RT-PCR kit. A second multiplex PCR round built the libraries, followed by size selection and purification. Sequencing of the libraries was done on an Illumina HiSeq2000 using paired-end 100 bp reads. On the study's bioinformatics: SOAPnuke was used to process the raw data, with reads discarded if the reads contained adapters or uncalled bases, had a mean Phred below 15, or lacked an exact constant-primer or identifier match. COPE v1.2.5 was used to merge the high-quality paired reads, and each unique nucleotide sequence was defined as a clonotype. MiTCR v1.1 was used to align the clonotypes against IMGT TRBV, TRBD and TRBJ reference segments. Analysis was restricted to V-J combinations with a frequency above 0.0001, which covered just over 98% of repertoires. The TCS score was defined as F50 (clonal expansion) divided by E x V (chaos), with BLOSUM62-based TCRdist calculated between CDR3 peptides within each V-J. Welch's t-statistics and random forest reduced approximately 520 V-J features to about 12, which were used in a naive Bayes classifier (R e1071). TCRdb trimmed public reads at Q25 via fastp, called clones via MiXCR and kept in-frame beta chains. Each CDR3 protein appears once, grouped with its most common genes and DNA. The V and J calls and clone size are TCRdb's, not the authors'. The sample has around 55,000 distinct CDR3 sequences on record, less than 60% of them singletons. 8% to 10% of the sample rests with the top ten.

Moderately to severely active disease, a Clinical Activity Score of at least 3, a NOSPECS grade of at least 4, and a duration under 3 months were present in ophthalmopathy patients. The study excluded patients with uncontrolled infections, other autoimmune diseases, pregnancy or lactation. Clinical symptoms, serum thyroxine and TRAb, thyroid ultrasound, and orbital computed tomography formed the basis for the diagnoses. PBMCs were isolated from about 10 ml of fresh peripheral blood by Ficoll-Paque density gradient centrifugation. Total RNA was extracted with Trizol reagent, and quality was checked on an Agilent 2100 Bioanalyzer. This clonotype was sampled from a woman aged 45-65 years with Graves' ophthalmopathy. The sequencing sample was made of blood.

The CDR3 sequence is CASRELAAYNEQFF. In nucleotides, the sequence is TGTGCCAGCAGGGAACTAGCGGCTTACAACGAGCAGTTCTTC. The chain joins TRBV25-1 to TRBJ2-1, with 8 bases in between that match TRBD2. The CDR3, from cysteine to phenylalanine, totals 14 residues. Of all the DNA, just the CDR3 is kept, 42 bases in frame from base 1. CDR1 and CDR2 are read off the germline V gene as MGHDK and SYGVNS.